The present TCR beta chain was sequenced within a study of T cell repertoires in cytomegalovirus infection. Study-level background: Both CMV infection and a matching HLA type were indicated by public TCR beta signatures.

This clonotype has ten or more counts. The antigen is undetermined. General observations from the study: HLA-C-restricted CMV clonotypes gave the most frequent clonotype in two of eight donors.

One entry per CDR3 protein, called by TCRdb with MiXCR from the reads. The profile shows about 260,000 distinct CDR3 sequences, roughly 15% of them singletons. The V gene's germline CDR1 is MGHRA and CDR2 YSYEKL. Trimming removed 1 base from V and 6 bases from J, with 9 bases in between. The CDR3 is 13 amino acids. The TCR originated in a human donor in good health (CMV status not recorded). Some clones in this sample may be carry-over from other donors' samples. J is TRBJ1-2 and V is TRBV4-1; D not certain. The sequenced sample was PBMCs. The CDR3 DNA follows: TGCGCCAGCAGCCAAGGCTGGCCGAATGGCTACACCTTC. Translation: CASSQGWPNGYTF.